This T cell receptor beta chain is from a study of T cell responses to AZD1222 COVID-19 vaccine. The CDR3 has 14 residues. The V segment lost 6 bases and the J segment 0 bases; nucleotides outside the gene matches: 5. The germline CDR1 and CDR2 sequences are SNHLY and FYNNEI. For this clone: What it binds is not known.

Study observations and caveats: Among AZD1222 vaccinees, only five to seven were seropositive at baseline. Possibly, clonal diversity was underestimated; donors were largely white British and included more females. Sampled repertoires all dated from after the peak T cell response. Nearly half of unique spike-specific TCRs reportedly avoided B.1.351 and B.1.1.7 mutated regions.

Some clones are missing from TCRdb's copy, which holds only in-frame ones; the method was immunoSEQ multiplex PCR. The sample lists 150,000 to 200,000 clones, roughly 91% seen once, with roughly 1% in the top ten. This sequence originates from an adult who received the MenACWY meningococcal vaccine as a control. Sample: peripheral blood, taken 28 days after the second dose of the MenACWY control vaccine. This chain joins TRBV2 and TRBJ2-7, with 7 positions matching TRBD1. The CDR3 is CASRPGQASYEQYF. DNA for the CDR3: TGTGCCAGCAGGCCCGGACAGGCCTCCTACGAGCAGTACTTC.